One sample yielded the 24 T cell receptor beta chains listed below, sequenced in a study of blood T cell repertoires in COVID-19 (dated by TCRdb to the early 2020s). The method behind the library was the immunoSEQ multiplex PCR assay. TCRdb provides this immuneACCESS table in a form limited to in-frame rearrangements. Some clones are lacking; in checked studies, under half of them reflect an unresolved V gene, and why the rest are absent is not known. Within this sample are roughly 200,000 clones, with 80% to 90% of them counted one time only. The ten largest clones represent over 2.5% of the sample. The sequencing input was peripheral blood. The receptor source for this set is a man in his 60s with acute or convalescent COVID-19.

This clone has only one observation. This sequence joins TRBV9 and TRBJ2-1; 15 positions agree with TRBD2. Germline CDR1 is SGDLS and CDR2 is YYNGEE. This CDR3 contains 17 residues. The junction had 5 bases not matched to a gene; V was cut back by 5 bases and J by 2 bases. The CDR3 protein is CASSEGLAGGPYNEQFF. The CDR3 nucleotides are TGTGCCAGCAGTGAGGGACTAGCGGGAGGCCCCTACAATGAGCAGTTCTTC. Full variable domain (outside the CDR3, taken from reference TRBV9 and TRBJ2-1): DSGVTQTPKHLITATGQRVTLRCSPRSGDLSVYWYQQSLDQGLQFLIQYYNGEERAKGNILERFSAQQFPDLHSELNLSSLELGDSALYFCASSEGLAGGPYNEQFFGPGTRLTVL.

The V call is TRBV7-8, the J call TRBJ2-2; TRBD2 is a possible D gene (6 bases). Germline V lookup: CDR1 SGHVS, CDR2 FQNEAQ. V gave up 1 base and J gave up 7 bases, with 16 bases separating them. The CDR3 runs 16 residues. CDR3 nucleotide sequence: TGTGCCAGCAGCTTAGGATCGGTCGGGAGTGTCGGGGAGCTGTTTTTT. It is translated as CASSLGSVGSVGELFF.

This chain links TRBV6-5 with TRBJ1-2, with TRBD1 matching over 7 bases. This CDR3 spans 14 amino acids. V shed 2 bases and J 8 bases; nucleotides not matched to a gene: 8. Looked up from germline, CDR1 is MNHEY and CDR2 is SVGAGI. CDR3 in DNA: TGTGCCAGCAGTTACAGTGACAGGGTCAACGGCTACACCTTC. It codes for CASSYSDRVNGYTF.

The chain carries TRBV12-5 and TRBJ2-1, with 8 positions matching TRBD1. Per germline, CDR1 LGHNT and CDR2 FRNRAP. Losses at the gene ends were 1 base for V and 10 bases for J; bases not matched to a gene: 9. This CDR3 is 15 amino acids long. Here the CDR3 DNA reads TGTGCTAGTGGTTTGGGGACGACAGGGGCAGGGGAGCAGTTCTTC. This translates into CASGLGTTGAGEQFF. Using reference TRBV12-5 and TRBJ2-1 for the parts outside the CDR3, the full variable domain is DARVTQTPRHKVTEMGQEVTMRCQPILGHNTVFWYRQTMMQGLELLAYFRNRAPLDDSGMPKDRFSAEMPDATLATLKIQPSEPRDSAVYFCASGLGTTGAGEQFFGPGTRLTVL.

The genes are TRBV7-2 and TRBJ2-3; perhaps TRBD2 as D (6 bases). Trimming pared 3 bases from V and 0 bases from J, leaving 10 bases between. There are 15 residues in the CDR3. Germline CDR1 and CDR2: SGHTA and FQGNSA. The CDR3: CASSFWRGSTDTQYF. CDR3 nucleotide sequence: TGTGCCAGCAGCTTCTGGCGGGGCAGCACAGATACGCAGTATTTT.

The chain links TRBV28 to TRBJ2-1; D gene uncertain. Germline-derived CDR1 and CDR2 are MDHEN and SYDVKM. This CDR3 spans 12 amino acids. The germline V and J ends were trimmed by 3 bases and 6 bases, with 6 bases remaining between them. The CDR3 DNA sequence: TGTGCCAGCAGTTTTGGGCCCAATGAGCAGTTCTTC. It yields the protein CASSFGPNEQFF.

This chain links TRBV29-1 with TRBJ2-1; TRBD2 matches at 7 bases. The CDR3 extends over 13 amino acids. V gave up 8 bases and J gave up 4 bases; unmatched junction bases: 8. Germline V CDR1 and CDR2: SQVTM, ANQGSEA. CDR3 in amino acids: CSTRAGVYNEQFF. The CDR3 DNA is TGCAGCACTCGGGCGGGAGTTTACAATGAGCAGTTCTTC.

The chain couples TRBV9 to TRBJ1-6, with 7 bases identical to TRBD1. J lost 5 bases, V lost 0 bases, and 2 bases had no gene match. The germline V gene encodes CDR1 SGDLS and CDR2 YYNGEE. The CDR3 spans 15 residues. In nucleotides, the CDR3 is TGTGCCAGCAGCGTAGAGGGACAGCATAATTCACCCCTCCACTTT. This translates into CASSVEGQHNSPLHF. Full variable domain (remainder filled in from reference TRBV9 and TRBJ1-6): DSGVTQTPKHLITATGQRVTLRCSPRSGDLSVYWYQQSLDQGLQFLIQYYNGEERAKGNILERFSAQQFPDLHSELNLSSLELGDSALYFCASSVEGQHNSPLHFGNGTRLTVT.

This clone has a handful of counts. V usage is TRBV7-2 and J usage is TRBJ2-2; D may be TRBD2 (5 bases). The CDR3 runs 16 residues. The V gene's germline CDR1 is SGHTA and CDR2 FQGNSA. V was clipped by 2 bases and J by 5 bases, with 15 bases between them. CDR3 DNA: TGTGCCAGCAGCTTAACCCGTGGGAGTGGAACCGGGGAGCTGTTTTTT. This sequence encodes CASSLTRGSGTGELFF.

The chain has TRBV6-5 and TRBJ2-3; the match to TRBD2 covers 8 bases. CDR3 size: 14 residues. J lost 6 bases, V lost 7 bases, and 9 bases had no gene match. CDR1 and CDR2 (germline): MNHEY, SVGAGI. Here the CDR3 reads CASISGGAGDTQYF. Written as DNA, the CDR3 is TGTGCCAGCATCTCGGGGGGGGCGGGCGATACGCAGTATTTT.

The rearrangement joins TRBV19 to TRBJ2-7, with D maybe TRBD1 (5 bases). The CDR3 sequence is 14 residues long. V lost 1 base to trimming and J lost 3 bases, with 10 bases between them. Germline assignment: CDR1 LNHDA and CDR2 SQIVND (reference sequence). Here the CDR3 reads CASSIGAGYYEQYF. CDR3 nucleotide sequence: TGTGCCAGTAGTATAGGAGCAGGGTACTACGAGCAGTACTTC.

The chain recombines TRBV11-2 with TRBJ2-5; 9 bases align to TRBD2. The V segment lost 5 bases and the J segment 4 bases; nucleotides outside the gene matches: 14. This CDR3 spans 17 amino acids. Germline CDR1 is SGHAT and CDR2 is FQNNGV. The CDR3 bases are TGTGCCAGCAGCCCAGGACTAGCGAGGGGGGGAGGAGAGACCCAGTACTTC. The encoded protein is CASSPGLARGGGETQYF.

The V and J genes are TRBV29-1 and TRBJ1-1; no definite D call. The V end was cut by 4 bases, the J end by 1 base, with 13 bases between. The V gene's germline CDR1 is SQVTM and CDR2 ANQGSEA. The CDR3 spans 14 residues. This CDR3 is CSVASLLRNTEAFF. CDR3 DNA: TGCAGCGTTGCGTCGTTGTTGCGGAACACTGAAGCTTTCTTT.

The chain is built from TRBV6-2 or TRBV6-3 and TRBJ2-1; TRBD2 might be the D (5 bases). Deletions cut 4 bases from V and 9 bases from J, with 10 bases between. CDR1 and CDR2 (germline): MNHEY, SVGEGT. The CDR3 loop spans 12 amino acids. The CDR3 here is CASSSRGSEQFF. The CDR3 nucleotides read TGTGCCAGCAGTTCCCGGGGTAGTGAGCAGTTCTTC.

V usage is TRBV3-1 (or the pseudogene TRBV3-2) and J usage is TRBJ2-3; TRBD2 agrees at 9 bases. The germline gives CDR1 LGHDT, CDR2 YNNKEL (reference sequence). CDR3 length equals 16 residues. V was pared by 4 bases and J by 3 bases, with 8 bases of the junction left unmatched. The CDR3 sequence is CASSPYSGSVTDTQYF. The CDR3 bases are TGTGCCAGCAGCCCCTATAGCGGGAGCGTAACAGATACGCAGTATTTT.

J is TRBJ2-1 and V is TRBV5-8, with a possible D match to TRBD2 (7 bases). This CDR3 is 14 amino acids long. Trimming pared 4 bases from V and 7 bases from J, leaving 15 bases between. In germline, CDR1 is SGHTS, CDR2 YDEGEE. The CDR3 here is CASSPGGGSNEQFF. The CDR3 region has the DNA TGTGCCAGCAGCCCGGGGGGCGGGAGTAATGAGCAGTTCTTC. Based on the CDR3 plus reference TRBV5-8 and TRBJ2-1, the full variable domain is EAGVTQSPTHLIKTRGQQATLRCSPISGHTSVYWYQQALGLGLQFLLWYDEGEERNRGNFPPRFSGRQFPNYSSELNVNALELEDSALYLCASSPGGGSNEQFFGPGTRLTVL.

The chain employs TRBV4-2 and TRBJ2-6, with 9 positions matching TRBD1. There are 15 residues in the CDR3. Germline V gene lookup returns CDR1 LGHNA and CDR2 YNFKEQ. Trimming at V came to 5 bases and at J to 4 bases, leaving 3 bases not matched to a gene. Written as DNA, the CDR3 is TGTGCCAGCAGCAAACAGGGGGCCGGGGCCAACGTCCTGACTTTC. This translates into CASSKQGAGANVLTF.

In its sample, this clone was seen once. The chain combines TRBV18 with TRBJ2-3; D may be TRBD1 (6 bases). Between the trimmed V and J ends, which lost 3 bases and 4 bases, there was a span of 11 bases. There are 14 residues in the CDR3. Per germline, CDR1 KGHSH and CDR2 LQKENI. Here the CDR3 DNA reads TGTGCCAGCTCACCCCGAGGGGGAGCAGATACGCAGTATTTT. Translation gives CASSPRGGADTQYF.

There are a few counts of this clone. The chain has TRBV7-9 and TRBJ2-7; D is perhaps TRBD1 (7 bases). In germline, CDR1 is SEHNR, CDR2 FQNEAQ (reference sequence). The V gene lost 3 bases and the J gene lost 4 bases, with 13 bases spanning the gap. The CDR3 contains 14 residues. CDR3 DNA: TGTGCCAGCAGCTTTGGCGGGACAGCTTACGAGCAGTACTTC. Amino acids: CASSFGGTAYEQYF.

V and J are TRBV7-2 and TRBJ1-2; 9 bases are shared with TRBD1. V was clipped by 6 bases and J by 8 bases; unmatched bases: 7. The germline CDR1 and CDR2 sequences are SGHTA and FQGNSA. CDR3 length equals 13 residues. The CDR3 loop is CASRSGTGIGYTF. Written as DNA, the CDR3 is TGTGCCAGCAGGTCCGGGACAGGGATCGGCTACACCTTC.

This clone was picked up a small number of times. V is TRBV28 and J is TRBJ2-5, with 7 positions matching TRBD2. Looked up from germline, CDR1 is MDHEN and CDR2 is SYDVKM. This CDR3 is built from 15 residues. After removal of 6 bases from V and 7 bases from J, the junction contained 14 bases not matched to a gene. For the CDR3, the DNA is TGTGCCAGCAGCCCTGGACTAGTTGATACGAGGACCCAGTACTTC. This translates into CASSPGLVDTRTQYF.

The chain joins TRBV25-1 to TRBJ2-3; D perhaps matches TRBD2 (6 bases). With 4 bases removed from V and 4 bases from J, the gap between germline ends came to 15 bases. CDR1 MGHDK and CDR2 SYGVNS come from the germline V gene. The CDR3 length is 15 residues. The CDR3 nucleotides are TGTGCCAGCAGTGGCCCAGGGACTGTTGCAGATACGCAGTATTTT. As protein: CASSGPGTVADTQYF.

The rearrangement links TRBV5-6 to TRBJ2-7; 11 bases match TRBD2. CDR3 length: 14 amino acids. Germline CDR1 is SGHDT and CDR2 is YYEEEE. V lost 5 bases, J lost 2 bases, and 3 bases stayed unmatched. CDR3 loop: CASRGTSGPYEQYF. The CDR3 DNA follows: TGTGCCAGCAGGGGGACTAGCGGCCCCTACGAGCAGTACTTC. The whole variable domain, remainder taken from reference TRBV5-6 and TRBJ2-7, is DAGVTQSPTHLIKTRGQQVTLRCSPKSGHDTVSWYQQALGQGPQFIFQYYEEEERQRGNFPDRFSGHQFPNYSSELNVNALLLGDSALYLCASRGTSGPYEQYFGPGTRLTVT.

The chain uses TRBV6-2 or TRBV6-3 and TRBJ1-2; D call uncertain. The V end was cut by 5 bases, the J end by 7 bases, with 14 bases between. The CDR3 consists of 13 residues. Germline CDR1 MNHEY, CDR2 SVGEGT. The CDR3 loop is CASSPISRSGYTF. The CDR3 DNA reads TGTGCCAGCAGTCCGATCAGCAGGTCTGGCTACACCTTC.